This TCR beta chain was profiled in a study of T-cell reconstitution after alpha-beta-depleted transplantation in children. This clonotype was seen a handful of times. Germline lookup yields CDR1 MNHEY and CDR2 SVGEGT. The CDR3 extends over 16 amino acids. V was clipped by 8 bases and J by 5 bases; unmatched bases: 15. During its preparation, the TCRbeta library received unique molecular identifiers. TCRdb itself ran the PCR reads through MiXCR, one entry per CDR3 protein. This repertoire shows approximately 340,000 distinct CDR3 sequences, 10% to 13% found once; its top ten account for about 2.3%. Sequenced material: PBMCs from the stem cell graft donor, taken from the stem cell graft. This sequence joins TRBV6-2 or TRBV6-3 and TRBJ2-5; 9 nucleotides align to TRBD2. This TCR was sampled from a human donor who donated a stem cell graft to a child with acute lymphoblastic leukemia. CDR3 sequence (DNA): TGTGCCAGCCTCCATCCCGTAGCGGGAGCCCGGGAGACCCAGTACTTC. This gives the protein CASLHPVAGARETQYF.